This entry lists 16 T cell receptor beta chains sequenced from one sample in a study of blood T cells in healthy people across ages. Alongside a J-beta primer mix, a sample-barcoded 5' primer served in a second PCR lasting roughly 6 to 12 cycles. TCRdb called the 5' RACE reads again in MiXCR, with one record for every CDR3 protein. The data show about 630,000 distinct CDR3 sequences, around 21% seen once. Sequencing used blood. These receptors all come from a man aged 65-85 years in good health.

This clonotype was observed many times. The chain links TRBV12-3 or TRBV12-4 to TRBJ2-5, with 15 positions matching TRBD2. The end of the DNA aligns better with TRBJ2-1, so the J call may be wrong. The CDR3 extends over 15 amino acids. CDR3 DNA: TGTGCCAGCAGGATTGGACTAGCGGGAGGGAATGAGCAGTTCTTC. Translation: CASRIGLAGGNEQFF.

This clonotype turned up a few times. The chain joins TRBV19 to TRBJ1-5, with D possibly TRBD1 on 5 matching bases. In germline, CDR1 is LNHDA, CDR2 SQIVND (reference sequence). Trimming cost V 6 bases and J 4 bases, with 10 bases left between them. The CDR3 loop spans 13 amino acids. The CDR3 bases are TGTGCCAGTAGCAACCAGGGAAATCAGCCCCAGCATTTT. It encodes CASSNQGNQPQHF.

The V call is TRBV29-1, the J call TRBJ2-7, with D perhaps matching TRBD2 (5 bases). Per the germline V gene, CDR1 is SQVTM and CDR2 is ANQGSEA. Trimming pared 4 bases from V and 7 bases from J, leaving 14 bases between. The CDR3 runs to 12 residues. DNA of the CDR3: TGCAGCGTTGTCTCTCCCGGCGGGGAGCAGTACTTC. It yields the protein CSVVSPGGEQYF.

This chain connects TRBV6-2 or TRBV6-3 to TRBJ2-5, with D unresolved. The CDR3 is 13 amino acids. Per germline, CDR1 MNHEY and CDR2 SVGEGT. V was shortened by 0 bases and J by 5 bases, with 7 bases between the two germline ends. The CDR3 sequence is CASSYSHGETQYF. The DNA of the CDR3 is TGTGCCAGCAGTTACTCCCATGGGGAGACCCAGTACTTC.

Ten or more counts support this clonotype. V usage is TRBV7-2 and J usage is TRBJ2-4; D not resolved. Germline V gene lookup returns CDR1 SGHTA and CDR2 FQGNSA. Trimming stripped 1 base from V and 0 bases from J, with 1 base between. This CDR3 comprises 13 residues. The CDR3 spells CASSLVAKNIQYF. CDR3 nucleotide sequence: TGTGCCAGCAGCTTAGTAGCCAAAAACATTCAGTACTTC.

The J gene is TRBJ2-3, the V gene TRBV12-5; D might be TRBD1 or TRBD2, each matching 5 bases. This CDR3 region has 14 residues. Germline-derived CDR1 and CDR2 are LGHNT and FRNRAP. V was shortened by 4 bases and J by 1 base, with 9 bases between the two germline ends. The CDR3 reads CASGWGTGTDTQYF. The CDR3 DNA reads as TGTGCTAGTGGTTGGGGGACGGGCACAGATACGCAGTATTTT.

Only a few counts were recorded for this clonotype. The V and J genes are TRBV7-8 and TRBJ1-5; maybe TRBD1 (6 bases). The CDR3 is 18 amino acids. Germline V lookup: CDR1 SGHVS, CDR2 FQNEAQ. V gave up 2 bases and J gave up 5 bases, with 22 bases separating them. The CDR3 coding sequence is TGTGCCAGCAGCTTATTAGGGGGACGGATGGGGGGGCATCAGCCCCAGCATTTT. Translating gives CASSLLGGRMGGHQPQHF.

The J gene is TRBJ1-1, the V gene TRBV5-1; D remains unclear. Trimming cost V 0 bases and J 1 base, with 10 bases left between them. The CDR3 covers 15 residues. Germline V CDR1 and CDR2: SGHRS, YFSETQ. CDR3 region: CASSLGGVANTEAFF. The CDR3 bases are TGCGCCAGCAGCTTGGGTGGGGTGGCGAACACTGAAGCTTTCTTT.

This clonotype appeared a few times. CDR3: CASSARETTNEKLFF. CDR3 sequence (DNA): TGCGCCAGCAGCGCCAGGGAAACAACTAATGAAAAACTGTTTTTT. The chain is built from TRBV5-1 and TRBJ1-4; D may be TRBD1 (5 bases). The CDR3 runs to 15 residues. V lost 4 bases, J lost 0 bases, and 10 bases lay in between. Germline V CDR1 and CDR2: SGHRS, YFSETQ.

The table lists this clonotype with a few counts. This chain uses TRBV20-1 with TRBJ1-1, with D unresolved. V was pared by 0 bases and J by 11 bases, with 19 bases between. This CDR3 spans 14 amino acids. CDR1 DFQATT and CDR2 SNEGSKA come from the germline V gene (reference sequence). The CDR3 DNA is TGCAGTGCTAGAGATTTTAGGCCCCCAGTATCGGCTTTCTTT. This gives the protein CSARDFRPPVSAFF.

The chain carries TRBV12-3 or TRBV12-4 and TRBJ1-6; D unresolved. The CDR3 has 12 amino acids. V shed 3 bases and J shed 8 bases, with 5 bases lying between them. CDR3 sequence reads: CASSFKDSPLHF. CDR3 DNA sequence: TGTGCCAGCAGTTTTAAAGATTCACCCCTCCACTTT.

This clonotype was counted many times. The gene calls are TRBV11-2 and TRBJ2-3, with 16 bases matching TRBD2. The CDR3 spans 20 residues. V lost 2 bases to trimming and J lost 4 bases; unmatched junction nucleotides: 12. Looked up from germline, CDR1 is SGHAT and CDR2 is FQNNGV. The CDR3 DNA follows: TGTGCCAGCAGCTTATCGATTGGGACTAGCGGGAGGGTAGCTGCAGATACGCAGTATTTT. Its protein is CASSLSIGTSGRVAADTQYF.

This chain joins TRBV6-1 and TRBJ2-7, with TRBD1 matching over 9 bases. Per germline, CDR1 MNHNS and CDR2 SASEGT. This CDR3 is built from 13 residues. The ends lost 6 bases at V and 7 bases at J; junction bases unmatched: 7. CDR3 sequence: CASRTQTGGEQYF. The CDR3 bases are TGTGCCAGCAGGACACAGACAGGGGGTGAGCAGTACTTC.

In its sample, this clonotype was seen a few times. The rearrangement uses TRBV19 and TRBJ1-1; D unresolved. Trimming pared 3 bases from V and 4 bases from J, leaving 15 bases between. The CDR3 is 15 residues long. Germline CDR1 LNHDA, CDR2 SQIVND (reference sequence). This CDR3 is CASSMGGVFGTEAFF. The CDR3 DNA sequence: TGTGCCAGTAGTATGGGTGGGGTGTTCGGCACTGAAGCTTTCTTT.

This clonotype was counted between two and nine times. The gene calls are TRBV28 and TRBJ1-6, with 10 bases matching TRBD1. The CDR3 covers 16 residues. From germline, CDR1 is MDHEN and CDR2 SYDVKM. V trimming: 8 bases; J trimming: 7 bases; junction bases outside the gene matches: 11. CDR3 protein: CASRTPGQGTNSPLHF. In DNA form, the CDR3 reads TGTGCCAGCCGTACTCCGGGACAGGGGACGAATTCACCCCTCCACTTT.

This clonotype has just a few counts. One junction end disagrees with the germline gene, perhaps due to a read error. The CDR3 DNA is TGCGCCAGCAGCACACCCACAGGGATTGGAGAGACCCAGTACTTC. It yields the protein CASSTPTGIGETQYF. V is TRBV3-1 and J is TRBJ2-5, with D possibly TRBD1 on 6 matching bases. The CDR3 contains 15 residues. Per germline, CDR1 LGHDT and CDR2 YNNKEL (reference sequence).